This T cell receptor (beta chain) derives from a study of human T cells and chemical hapten exposure. The CDR3 consists of 14 residues. Trimming removed 4 bases at V and 5 bases at J, with 12 bases between. The germline gives CDR1 MNHEY, CDR2 SVGAGI. This clonotype occurred a few times. Time point noted: patch test 2, 6 weeks after DPC sensitization. The treatment denotes: therapeutic diphenylcyclopropenone sensitization with weekly scalp DPC. TCRdb itself ran the RACE reads through MiXCR, one entry per CDR3 protein. The data show about 54,000 distinct CDR3 sequences, 7.5% to 10% seen once. The clonotype was recovered from a woman between 45 and 65 years old with alopecia areata. Some clones in this sample may be carry-over from other donors' samples. The sequencing here drew on whole blood, taken in connection with sensitization to the hapten diphenylcyclopropenone (DPC). The chain is built from TRBV6-5 and TRBJ2-1; D possibly corresponds to TRBD2 (7 bases). The CDR3 DNA reads TGTGCCAGCAGTTCAGCGGGGACACACAATGAGCAGTTCTTC. It encodes CASSSAGTHNEQFF.